This T cell receptor beta chain was obtained from a study of blood T cell repertoires in COVID-19. About the research overall: PBMCs, B-cell-depleted T cells, or T cells were the source of the cDNA or gDNA that made up the material.

The ends lost 5 bases at V and 6 bases at J; junction bases unmatched: 8. Germline V CDR1 and CDR2: ENHRY, SYGVKD. This CDR3 is built from 15 residues. Authors' analysis steps: Amplification from reference gene primers served as the basis for estimated nucleated cell counts. Assay used: immunoSEQ multiplex PCR; TCRdb lists only in-frame clones, some missing. V and J calls and clone size are given by that table; D and trimming were obtained from the DNA. The table shows about 100,000 clones, with 80% occurring only once. This clone has ten or more counts. The sequencing input was peripheral blood. The rearrangement uses TRBV10-3 and TRBJ1-5; 9 nucleotides align to TRBD1. The TCR sequence derives from a man aged 65-85 years with active or convalescent COVID-19. Written as DNA, the CDR3 is TGTGCCATCAGTCAGGGACAGGGAGTAGCTCAGCCCCAGCATTTT. The encoded protein is CAISQGQGVAQPQHF.